This T cell receptor (beta chain) was sequenced for a study of cytomegalovirus exposure and HLA in healthy donors. Whole-study context: Approximately 200 million T cells yielded more than 90 million unique TCR beta sequences in earlier analysis. Points from the study as a whole: The authors enumerated roughly 180 TCR beta chains as linked to cytomegalovirus. CMV serostatus alone was available as immune exposure information.

This clone was observed a few times. Its antigen is unidentified. There are 14 residues in the CDR3. Germline values: CDR1 MNHNY, CDR2 SVGAGI (reference sequence). Trimming took off 0 bases at V and 1 base at J, with 6 bases between the two ends. Vbeta (60) and Jbeta (13) primers were used in the PCR. Measured with immunoSEQ multiplex PCR; TCRdb has only the in-frame clones, and not every one. This sample yields 150,000 to 200,000 clones, of which 60% to 80% are seen a single time; about 1.4% belongs to the top ten. The sequenced sample was PBMCs. This sequence joins TRBV6-6 and TRBJ1-2; D is undetermined. This TCR was sampled from a woman aged 30 to 39 in good health and CMV-seronegative. CDR3 in DNA: TGTGCCAGCAGTTACTCGGGAGGTAACTATGGCTACACCTTC. Protein: CASSYSGGNYGYTF.